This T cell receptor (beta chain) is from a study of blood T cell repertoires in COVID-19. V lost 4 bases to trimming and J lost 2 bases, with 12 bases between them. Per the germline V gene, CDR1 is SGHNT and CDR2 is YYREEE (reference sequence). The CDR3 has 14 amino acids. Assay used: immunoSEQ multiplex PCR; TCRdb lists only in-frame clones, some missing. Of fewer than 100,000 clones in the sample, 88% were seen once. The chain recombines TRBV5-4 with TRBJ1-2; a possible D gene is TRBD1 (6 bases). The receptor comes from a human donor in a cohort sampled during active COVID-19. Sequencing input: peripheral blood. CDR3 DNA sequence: TGTGCCAGCAGCGAAGGAGACAGGAACTATGGCTACACCTTC. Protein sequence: CASSEGDRNYGYTF.